Presented here are 8 T cell receptor beta chains from one specimen sequenced in a study of Graves' ophthalmopathy and Graves' hyperthyroidism. From RNA, the CDR3 regions of TCR beta chains were amplified and sequenced. A first-round RT-PCR used HTBI primers, followed by a second-round multiplex PCR. TCRdb independently ran MiXCR on the multiplex PCR reads; one entry per CDR3 protein. This sample has 200,000 to 250,000 distinct CDR3 sequences, with 20% to 25% found just once. The sequencing sample was made of peripheral blood. The receptors shown here come from a woman aged 50 to 60 with Graves' ophthalmopathy.

This clonotype was detected many times. This rearrangement joins TRBV7-3 to TRBJ2-7; TRBD2 matches 13 bases. Germline CDR1 SGHTA, CDR2 FQGTGA. The CDR3 is made up of 15 amino acids. V lost 4 bases, J lost 6 bases, and 6 bases stayed unmatched. The CDR3 protein is CASSSSGTSGIEQYF. The CDR3 region has the DNA TGTGCCAGCAGCTCGTCGGGGACTAGCGGGATCGAGCAGTACTTC.

In this sample, this clonotype turned up many times. The rearrangement links TRBV15 to TRBJ2-5; perhaps TRBD1 as D (5 bases). Germline V gene sequence: CDR1 LNHNV, CDR2 YYDKDF (reference sequence). The CDR3 sequence is 16 residues long. Trimming took off 1 base at V and 1 base at J, with 13 bases between the two ends. In DNA, the CDR3 is TGTGCCACCAGCAGAGGACAGCTACGCACCCAAGAGACCCAGTACTTC. Protein sequence: CATSRGQLRTQETQYF.

This clonotype was counted many times. CDR3 region: CAWNSRGAGELFF. CDR3 in DNA: TGTGCCTGGAATTCCAGGGGGGCCGGGGAGCTGTTTTTT. The gene calls are TRBV30 and TRBJ2-2, with a possible D match to TRBD1 (7 bases). The V gene's germline CDR1 is GTSNPN and CDR2 SVGIG (reference sequence). The V gene lost 4 bases and the J gene lost 6 bases, with 12 bases spanning the gap. The CDR3 is 13 residues long. Variable domain in full (rest from reference TRBV30 and TRBJ2-2): SQTIHQWPATLVQPVGSPLSLECTVEGTSNPNLYWYRQAAGRGLQLLFYSVGIGQISSEVPQNLSASRPQDRQFILSSKKLLLSDSGFYLCAWNSRGAGELFFGEGSRLTVL.

This clonotype was observed a few times. V gene TRBV2 combines with J gene TRBJ2-2, with D tentatively TRBD2 (6 bases). The CDR3 is 15 amino acids. Trimming took off 6 bases at V and 3 bases at J, with 14 bases between the two ends. CDR1 is SNHLY, CDR2 FYNNEI, per germline. Here the CDR3 reads CASSYGTSHTGELFF. The CDR3 DNA reads TGTGCCAGCAGCTATGGGACTTCACACACCGGGGAGCTGTTTTTT.

The chain couples TRBV13 to TRBJ2-7, with D possibly being TRBD1 (6 bases). Germline-derived CDR1 and CDR2 are PRHDT and FYEKMQ (reference sequence). The V end lost 3 bases, the J end lost 5 bases, and 14 bases lay between the germline ends. This CDR3 spans 14 amino acids. CDR3 loop: CASSLTGFDNEQYF. The CDR3 region has the DNA TGTGCCAGCAGCTTGACAGGTTTTGACAACGAGCAGTACTTC.

As to this clonotype: The junction does not match germline at one end; this may be a read error. This rearrangement joins TRBV6-1 to TRBJ1-5; tentatively, D is TRBD1 (6 bases). Germline V lookup: CDR1 MNHNS, CDR2 SASEGT. CDR3 length: 14 residues. The CDR3 region has the DNA TGTGCCTGCAGCTCAGGACAGCGCACGGTCGCCCAGCATTTT. Protein product: CACSSGQRTVAQHF.

This clonotype was detected only a few times. The chain recombines TRBV6-1 with TRBJ2-7, with TRBD2 matching over 13 bases. V shed 8 bases and J 2 bases; nucleotides not matched to a gene: 3. Germline assignment: CDR1 MNHNS and CDR2 SASEGT. This CDR3 is 14 amino acids long. CDR3: CASGLAGAAYEQYF. Here the CDR3 DNA reads TGTGCCAGCGGACTAGCGGGAGCCGCCTACGAGCAGTACTTC.

The chain has TRBV29-1 and TRBJ2-7; 7 nucleotides match TRBD1. The CDR3 is 12 residues long. Per germline, CDR1 SQVTM and CDR2 ANQGSEA. V was clipped by 7 bases and J by 6 bases; unmatched bases: 9. In DNA form, the CDR3 reads TGCAGCGGTGGGACAGCAGGCGCCGAGCAGTACTTC. It specifies CSGGTAGAEQYF.